Below are 5 T cell receptor beta chains sequenced from a single sample in a study of blood T cell repertoires in COVID-19. The data were produced by immunoSEQ multiplex PCR, yet TCRdb's version contains in-frame clones alone and is incomplete. In the table there are approximately 58,000 clones, 70% to 90% of which are singletons. The sequenced sample was peripheral blood. These receptors came from a man aged 40-50 years with active COVID-19.

This sequence joins TRBV7-9 and TRBJ1-1; the D gene is possibly TRBD1 (5 bases). CDR1 SEHNR and CDR2 FQNEAQ come from the germline V gene (reference sequence). Trimming removed 6 bases from V and 11 bases from J, with 16 bases in between. CDR3 length equals 12 residues. The CDR3 sequence: CASSPQALFAFF. The CDR3, as DNA: TGTGCCAGCAGTCCACAGGCACTGTTTGCTTTCTTT.

This chain links TRBV2 with TRBJ1-3; D gene unclear. Germline values: CDR1 SNHLY, CDR2 FYNNEI. The length of the CDR3 is 16 residues. The V end lost 2 bases, the J end lost 0 bases, and 11 bases lay between the germline ends. CDR3 DNA: TGTGCCAGCAGTGAATTCGAGGCAGACTCTGGAAACACCATATATTTT. Protein: CASSEFEADSGNTIYF.

V is TRBV28 and J is TRBJ1-4; D might be TRBD1 (5 bases). CDR3 size: 12 residues. The V end lost 10 bases, the J end lost 7 bases, and 13 bases lay between the germline ends. The germline V gene encodes CDR1 MDHEN and CDR2 SYDVKM. CDR3 sequence (DNA): TGTGCCACCCAGGGTACGGCTGAAAAACTGTTTTTT. Its translation: CATQGTAEKLFF.

The chain recombines TRBV7-3 with TRBJ1-6, with unresolved D. The CDR3 consists of 13 residues. V lost 1 base and J 7 bases, leaving 5 bases between the germline ends. CDR1 is SGHTA and CDR2 is FQGTGA in the germline V gene. The CDR3 sequence: CASSLMQNSPLHF. CDR3 coding DNA: TGTGCCAGCAGCTTAATGCAGAATTCACCCCTCCACTTT.

This clone was seen a few times. The V and J genes are TRBV7-2 and TRBJ2-7, with 7 bases that match TRBD1. V shed 3 bases, J shed 6 bases, and the junction held 2 bases outside the gene matches. Germline loops: CDR1 SGHTA, CDR2 FQGNSA. The CDR3 covers 12 residues. CDR3 nucleotides: TGTGCCAGCAGCTTTAACAGGGGCGAGCAGTACTTC. This gives the protein CASSFNRGEQYF.